The clone carrying this T cell receptor (beta chain) has only one observation. This sample was taken from a study of blood T cell repertoires in COVID-19. The overall study: There were acute and convalescent COVID-19 samples, and they came from the United States, Italy and Spain. PBMCs, B-cell-depleted T cells, or T cells were the source of the cDNA or gDNA that made up the material.

The CDR3 length is 15 residues. The germline V gene has CDR1 SGDLS and CDR2 YYNGEE. With 0 bases clipped from V and 4 bases from J, the junction kept 7 bases outside the gene matches. Methods used by the authors: Researchers report that nucleated cell counts were estimated from reference gene primer amplification. TCRdb's table, derived via immunoSEQ multiplex PCR, lists solely in-frame clones and lacks some. D and trimming come from the DNA, and the V and J calls and clone size come from that table. The table shows about 89,000 clones, with roughly 88% occurring only once. J is TRBJ2-7 and V is TRBV9, with TRBD1 matching over 7 bases. The receptor's source is a man aged 60 to 75 with acute or convalescent COVID-19. The specimen was peripheral blood. The CDR3 spells CASSVDNRGKYEQYF. The CDR3 DNA follows: TGTGCCAGCAGCGTAGACAACAGGGGTAAATACGAGCAGTACTTC.